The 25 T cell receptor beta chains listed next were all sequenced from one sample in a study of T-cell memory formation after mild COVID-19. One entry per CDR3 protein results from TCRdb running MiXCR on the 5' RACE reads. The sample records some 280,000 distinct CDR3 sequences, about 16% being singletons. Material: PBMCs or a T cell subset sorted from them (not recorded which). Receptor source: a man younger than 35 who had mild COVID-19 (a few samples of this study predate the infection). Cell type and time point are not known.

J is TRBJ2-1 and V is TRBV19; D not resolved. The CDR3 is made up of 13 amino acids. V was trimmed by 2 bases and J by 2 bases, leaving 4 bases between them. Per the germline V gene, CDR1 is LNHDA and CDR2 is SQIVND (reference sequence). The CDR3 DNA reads TGTGCCAGTAGTATAACACCCTACAATGAGCAGTTCTTC. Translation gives CASSITPYNEQFF.

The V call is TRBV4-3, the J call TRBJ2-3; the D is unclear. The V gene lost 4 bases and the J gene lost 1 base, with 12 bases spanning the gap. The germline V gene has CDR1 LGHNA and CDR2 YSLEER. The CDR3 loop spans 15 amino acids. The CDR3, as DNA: TGCGCCAGCAGCCCGGAAGCGTGGGGCACAGATACGCAGTATTTT. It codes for CASSPEAWGTDTQYF.

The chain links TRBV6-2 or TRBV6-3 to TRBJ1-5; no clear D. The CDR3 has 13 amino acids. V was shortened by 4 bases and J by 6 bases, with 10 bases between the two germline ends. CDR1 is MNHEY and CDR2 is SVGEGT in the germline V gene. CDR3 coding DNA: TGTGCCAGCAGTTGGAGGGTCGGTCAGCCCCAGCATTTT. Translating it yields CASSWRVGQPQHF.

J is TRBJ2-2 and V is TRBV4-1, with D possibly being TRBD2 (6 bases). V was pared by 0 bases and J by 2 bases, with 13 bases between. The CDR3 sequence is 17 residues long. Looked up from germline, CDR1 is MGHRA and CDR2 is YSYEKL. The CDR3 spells CASSQEVERANTGELFF. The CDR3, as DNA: TGCGCCAGCAGCCAAGAGGTCGAGCGGGCTAACACCGGGGAGCTGTTTTTT.

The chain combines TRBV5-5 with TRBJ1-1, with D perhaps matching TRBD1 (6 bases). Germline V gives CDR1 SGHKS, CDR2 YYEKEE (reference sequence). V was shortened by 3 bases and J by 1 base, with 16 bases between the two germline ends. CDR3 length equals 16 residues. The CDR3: CASSSRGGGPNTEAFF. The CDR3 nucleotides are TGTGCCAGCAGCTCCCGCGGGGGGGGCCCGAACACTGAAGCTTTCTTT. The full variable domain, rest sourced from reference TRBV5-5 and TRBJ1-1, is DAGVTQSPTHLIKTRGQQVTLRCSPISGHKSVSWYQQVLGQGPQFIFQYYEKEERGRGNFPDRFSARQFPNYSSELNVNALLLGDSALYLCASSSRGGGPNTEAFFGQGTRLTVV.

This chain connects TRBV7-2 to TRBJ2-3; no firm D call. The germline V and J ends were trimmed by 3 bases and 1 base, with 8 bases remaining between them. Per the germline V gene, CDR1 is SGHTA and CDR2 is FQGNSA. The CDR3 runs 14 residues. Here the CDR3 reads CASSFQTGTDTQYF. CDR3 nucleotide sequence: TGTGCCAGCAGCTTCCAGACGGGCACAGATACGCAGTATTTT. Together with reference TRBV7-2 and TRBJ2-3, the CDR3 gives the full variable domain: GAGVSQSPSNKVTEKGKDVELRCDPISGHTALYWYRQSLGQGLEFLIYFQGNSAPDKSGLPSDRFSAERTGGSVSTLTIQRTQQEDSAVYLCASSFQTGTDTQYFGPGTRLTVL.

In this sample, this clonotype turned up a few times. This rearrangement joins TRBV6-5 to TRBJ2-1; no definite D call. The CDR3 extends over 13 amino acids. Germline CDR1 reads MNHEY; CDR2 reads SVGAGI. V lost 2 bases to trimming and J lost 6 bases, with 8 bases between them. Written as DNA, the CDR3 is TGTGCCAGCAGTTACACCGCCGCCAATGAGCAGTTCTTC. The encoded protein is CASSYTAANEQFF.

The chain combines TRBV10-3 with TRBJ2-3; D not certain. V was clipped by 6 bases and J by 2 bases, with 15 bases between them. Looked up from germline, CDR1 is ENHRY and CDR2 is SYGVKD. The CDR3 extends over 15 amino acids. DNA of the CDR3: TGTGCCATCAGCCCTTCCTACGCTATCACAGATACGCAGTATTTT. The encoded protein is CAISPSYAITDTQYF.

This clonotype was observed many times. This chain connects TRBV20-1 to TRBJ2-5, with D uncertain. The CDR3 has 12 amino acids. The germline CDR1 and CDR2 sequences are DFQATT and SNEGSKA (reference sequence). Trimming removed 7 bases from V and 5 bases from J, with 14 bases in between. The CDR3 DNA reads TGCAGTGTCGGGTCGCGGCGGGAGACCCAGTACTTC. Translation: CSVGSRRETQYF.

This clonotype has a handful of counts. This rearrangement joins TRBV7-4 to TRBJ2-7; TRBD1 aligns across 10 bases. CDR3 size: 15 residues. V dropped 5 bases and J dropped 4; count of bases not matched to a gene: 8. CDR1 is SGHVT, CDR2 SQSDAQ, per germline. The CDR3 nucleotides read TGTGCCAGCAGCCGGGGACAGGGGCTTTGGTACGAGCAGTACGTC. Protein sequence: CASSRGQGLWYEQYV.

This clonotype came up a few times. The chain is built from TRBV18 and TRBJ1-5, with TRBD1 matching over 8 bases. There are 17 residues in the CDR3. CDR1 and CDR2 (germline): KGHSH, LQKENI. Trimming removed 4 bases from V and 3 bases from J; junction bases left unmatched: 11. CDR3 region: CASSRGSSTGDNQPQHF. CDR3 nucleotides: TGTGCCAGCTCACGAGGGAGCTCGACAGGGGACAATCAGCCCCAGCATTTT. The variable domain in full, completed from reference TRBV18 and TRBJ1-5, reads NAGVMQNPRHLVRRRGQEARLRCSPMKGHSHVYWYRQLPEEGLKFMVYLQKENIIDESGMPKERFSAEFPKEGPSILRIQQVVRGDSAAYFCASSRGSSTGDNQPQHFGDGTRLSIL.

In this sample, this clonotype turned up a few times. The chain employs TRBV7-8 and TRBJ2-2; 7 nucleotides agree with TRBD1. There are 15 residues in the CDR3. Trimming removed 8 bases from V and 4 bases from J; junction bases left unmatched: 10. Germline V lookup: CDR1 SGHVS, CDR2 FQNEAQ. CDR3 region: CASGTGVSTTGELFF. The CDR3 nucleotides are TGTGCCAGCGGCACAGGGGTATCGACCACCGGGGAGCTGTTTTTT.

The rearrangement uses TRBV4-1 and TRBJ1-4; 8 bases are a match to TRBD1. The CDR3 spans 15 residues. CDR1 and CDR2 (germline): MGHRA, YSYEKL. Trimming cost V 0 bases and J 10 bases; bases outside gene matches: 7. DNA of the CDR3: TGCGCCAGCAGCCAAGATTACAGGGGGGAGGGAAAACTGTTTTTT. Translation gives CASSQDYRGEGKLFF.

Here the CDR3 DNA reads TGTGCCAGCACTTTGGGGGGGGATTGGAACACTGAAGCTTTCTTT. It is translated as CASTLGGDWNTEAFF. V and J are TRBV6-6 and TRBJ1-1, with D perhaps matching TRBD1 (5 bases). This CDR3 has 15 amino acids. The V end lost 7 bases, the J end lost 1 base, and 16 bases lay between the germline ends. Germline assignment: CDR1 MNHNY and CDR2 SVGAGI (reference sequence).

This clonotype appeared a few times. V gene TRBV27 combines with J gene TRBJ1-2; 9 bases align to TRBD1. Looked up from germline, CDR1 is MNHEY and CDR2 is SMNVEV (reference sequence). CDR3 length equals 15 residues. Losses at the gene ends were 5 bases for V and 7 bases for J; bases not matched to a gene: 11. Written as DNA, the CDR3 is TGTGCCAGCAGTCCACAGGGGGCCGGGTCGGGTGGCTACACCTTC. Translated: CASSPQGAGSGGYTF.

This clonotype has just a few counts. CDR3 sequence: CAIRDTATRNTIYF. The CDR3 nucleotides are TGTGCCATCAGAGACACAGCGACAAGAAACACCATATATTTT. The chain links TRBV10-3 to TRBJ1-3; unclear D gene. The CDR3 is 14 residues long. With 6 bases removed from V and 5 bases from J, the gap between germline ends came to 14 bases. Germline V gene data show CDR1 as ENHRY and CDR2 as SYGVKD.

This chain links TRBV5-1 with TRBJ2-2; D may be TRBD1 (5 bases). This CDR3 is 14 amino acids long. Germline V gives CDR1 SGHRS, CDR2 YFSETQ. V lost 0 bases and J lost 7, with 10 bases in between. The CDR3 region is CASSLGTRDGELFF. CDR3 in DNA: TGCGCCAGCAGCTTGGGAACCAGGGACGGGGAGCTGTTTTTT. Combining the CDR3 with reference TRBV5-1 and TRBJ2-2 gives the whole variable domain KAGVTQTPRYLIKTRGQQVTLSCSPISGHRSVSWYQQTPGQGLQFLFEYFSETQRNKGNFPGRFSGRQFSNSRSEMNVSTLELGDSALYLCASSLGTRDGELFFGEGSRLTVL.

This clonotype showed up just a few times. CDR3 sequence: CASSYPLTRLNSYEQYF. The CDR3 nucleotides read TGTGCCAGCAGTTACCCCCTGACTAGGCTGAACTCCTACGAGCAGTACTTC. The chain is built from TRBV6-2 or TRBV6-3 and TRBJ2-7, with D perhaps TRBD2 (6 bases). The CDR3 extends over 17 amino acids. Germline values: CDR1 MNHEY, CDR2 SVGEGT. The ends were cut back, 2 bases at V and 0 bases at J, with 17 bases in the middle.

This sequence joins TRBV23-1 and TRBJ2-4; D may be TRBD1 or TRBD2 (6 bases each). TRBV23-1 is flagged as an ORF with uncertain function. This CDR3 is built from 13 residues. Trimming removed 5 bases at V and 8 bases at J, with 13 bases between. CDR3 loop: CASSAAGEDIQYF. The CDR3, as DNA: TGCGCCAGCAGTGCGGCAGGGGAGGACATTCAGTACTTC.

CDR3 bases: TGTGCCAGCAGTTTCTCAGGGGTGGGAGCCAAAAACATTCAGTACTTC. This codes for CASSFSGVGAKNIQYF. V and J are TRBV28 and TRBJ2-4; D perhaps matches TRBD1 (6 bases). Trimming took off 3 bases at V and 0 bases at J, with 12 bases between the two ends. This CDR3 is built from 16 residues. CDR1 and CDR2 from the germline V gene are MDHEN and SYDVKM.

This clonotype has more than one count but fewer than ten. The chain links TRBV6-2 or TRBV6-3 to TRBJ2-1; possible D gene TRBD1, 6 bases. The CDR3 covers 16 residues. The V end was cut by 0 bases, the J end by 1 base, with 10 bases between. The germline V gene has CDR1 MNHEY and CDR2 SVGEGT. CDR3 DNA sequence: TGTGCCAGCAGTTACTCTAGGACAGCGTCCTACAATGAGCAGTTCTTC. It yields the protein CASSYSRTASYNEQFF.

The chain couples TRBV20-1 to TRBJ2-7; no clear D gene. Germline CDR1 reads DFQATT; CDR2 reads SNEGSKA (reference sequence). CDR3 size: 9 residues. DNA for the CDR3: TGCAGCGAACTCGGGTACAGATACGTC. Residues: CSELGYRYV.

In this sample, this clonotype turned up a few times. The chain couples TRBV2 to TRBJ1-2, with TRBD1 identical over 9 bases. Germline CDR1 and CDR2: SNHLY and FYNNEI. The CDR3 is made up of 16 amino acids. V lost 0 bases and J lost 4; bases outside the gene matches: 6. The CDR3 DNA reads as TGTGCCAGCAGTGAAGCTATGCTGGACAGGGGCTATGGCTACACCTTC. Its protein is CASSEAMLDRGYGYTF.

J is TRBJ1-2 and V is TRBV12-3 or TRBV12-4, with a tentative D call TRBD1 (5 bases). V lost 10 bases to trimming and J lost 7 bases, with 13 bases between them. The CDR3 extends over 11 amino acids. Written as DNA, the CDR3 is TGTGCCATCCGCAGGGTTTCTGGCTACACCTTC. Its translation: CAIRRVSGYTF.

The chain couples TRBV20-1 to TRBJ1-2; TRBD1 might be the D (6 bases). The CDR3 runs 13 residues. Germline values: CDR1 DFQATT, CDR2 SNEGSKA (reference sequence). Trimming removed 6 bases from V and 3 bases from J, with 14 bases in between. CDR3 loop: CSALDREDYGYTF. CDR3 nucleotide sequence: TGCAGTGCGTTGGACAGAGAAGACTATGGCTACACCTTC.